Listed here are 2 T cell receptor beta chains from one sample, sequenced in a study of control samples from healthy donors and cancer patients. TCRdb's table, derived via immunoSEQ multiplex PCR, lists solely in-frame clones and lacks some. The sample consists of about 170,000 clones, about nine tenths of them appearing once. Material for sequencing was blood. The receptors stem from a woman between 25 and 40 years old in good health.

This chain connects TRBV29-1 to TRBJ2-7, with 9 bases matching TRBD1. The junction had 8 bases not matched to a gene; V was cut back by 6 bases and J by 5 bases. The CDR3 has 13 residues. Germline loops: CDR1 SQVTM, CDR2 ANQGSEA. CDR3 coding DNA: TGCAGCGTCCCGGGACAGGGTTACAACGAGCAGTACTTC. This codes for CSVPGQGYNEQYF.

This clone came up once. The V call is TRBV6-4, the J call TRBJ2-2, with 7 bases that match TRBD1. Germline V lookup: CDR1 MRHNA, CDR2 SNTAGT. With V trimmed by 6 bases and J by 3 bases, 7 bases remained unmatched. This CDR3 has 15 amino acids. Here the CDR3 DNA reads TGTGCCAGCAGAAGACAGGGTAGCGACACCGGGGAGCTGTTTTTT. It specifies CASRRQGSDTGELFF.